Sequencing of this T cell receptor (beta chain) was carried out in a study of lung T cells in sarcoidosis with Löfgren's syndrome. Whole-study context: Löfgren's syndrome patients were the main repertoire analysis focus. Overall study findings and caveats: TRAV12-1 and TRBV2 were reportedly most expanded in Löfgren's patients. Shared TRAV12-1 and TRBV2 CDR3 motifs were reported across several patients.

TCRdb fed the reads into MiXCR, producing one record per CDR3 protein. Altogether about 63,000 distinct CDR3 sequences are present, 20% to 25% being singletons, with the ten largest covering 2% to 2.5%. This clonotype was observed many times. Antigen unknown. The CDR3 sequence is 13 residues long. The germline V gene encodes CDR1 MNHNS and CDR2 SASEGT. V lost 5 bases and J lost 17, with 19 bases in between. The chain has TRBV6-1 and TRBJ1-6, with D maybe TRBD1 (6 bases). The sample comprised CD4+ T cells from PBMCs. This receptor was taken from a human donor with sarcoidosis (Löfgren's syndrome or another form), or a control subject (not recorded which). CDR3 region: CASSYRSEGEIHF. The CDR3 nucleotides are TGTGCCAGCAGTTATCGCTCAGAGGGGGAGATCCACTTT.